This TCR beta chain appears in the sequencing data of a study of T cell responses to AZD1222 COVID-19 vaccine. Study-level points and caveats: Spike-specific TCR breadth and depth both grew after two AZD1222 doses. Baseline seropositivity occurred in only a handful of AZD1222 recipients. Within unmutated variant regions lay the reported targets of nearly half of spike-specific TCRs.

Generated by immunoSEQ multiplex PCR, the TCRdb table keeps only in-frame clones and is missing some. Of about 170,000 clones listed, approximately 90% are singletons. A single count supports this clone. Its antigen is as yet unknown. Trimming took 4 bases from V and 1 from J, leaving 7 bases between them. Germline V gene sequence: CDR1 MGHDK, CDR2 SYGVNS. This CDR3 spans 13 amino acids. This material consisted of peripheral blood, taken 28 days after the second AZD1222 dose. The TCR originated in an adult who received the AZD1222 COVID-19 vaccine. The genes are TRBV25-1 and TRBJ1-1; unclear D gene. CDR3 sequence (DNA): TGTGCCAGCAGTGCCCCTGGGAACACTGAAGCTTTCTTT. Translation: CASSAPGNTEAFF.